The entry below describes one T cell receptor (beta chain). Germline CDR1 and CDR2: SGHRS and YFSETQ. The CDR3 is 15 amino acids. V lost 3 bases to trimming and J lost 6 bases, with 15 bases between them. While infection was still active, Seattle patients were enrolled and then followed longitudinally. The sample is drawn from a study of blood T cell repertoires in COVID-19. For the study at large: Acute and convalescent COVID-19 specimens originated in the United States, Italy and Spain. PBMCs, B-cell-depleted T cells, or T cells provided the cDNA or gDNA that made up the material.

In the original analysis: Counts of nucleated cells, estimated from reference gene primer amplification, were obtained. Method: immunoSEQ multiplex PCR; TCRdb's copy keeps in-frame clones and lacks some. V and J calls and clone size follow that table, whereas D and trimming were derived from the DNA. This table holds some 360,000 clones, over 85% found once. The receptor was derived from a woman aged 60-70 years with COVID-19, enrolled during active disease. The sequencing sample was made of peripheral blood. The chain is built from TRBV5-1 and TRBJ1-4; the D is unclear. The CDR3 spells CASSSSSFPDEKLFF. The CDR3 nucleotides read TGCGCCAGCAGCTCGTCCAGTTTTCCAGATGAAAAACTGTTTTTT.